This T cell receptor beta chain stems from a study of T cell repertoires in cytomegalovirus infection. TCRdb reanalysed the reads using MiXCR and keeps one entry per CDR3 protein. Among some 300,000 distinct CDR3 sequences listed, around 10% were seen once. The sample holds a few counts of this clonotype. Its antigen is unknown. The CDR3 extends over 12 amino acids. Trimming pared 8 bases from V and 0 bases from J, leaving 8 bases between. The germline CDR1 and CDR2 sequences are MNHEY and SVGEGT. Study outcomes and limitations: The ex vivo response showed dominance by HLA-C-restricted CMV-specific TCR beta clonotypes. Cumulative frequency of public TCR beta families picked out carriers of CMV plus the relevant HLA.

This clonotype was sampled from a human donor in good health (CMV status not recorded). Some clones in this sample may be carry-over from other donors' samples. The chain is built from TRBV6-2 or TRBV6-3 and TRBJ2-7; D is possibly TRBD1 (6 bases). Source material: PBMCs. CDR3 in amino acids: CASGDISYEQYF. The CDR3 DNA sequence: TGTGCCAGCGGGGACATCTCCTACGAGCAGTACTTC.